A selection of T cell receptor beta chains follows, all from one sample in a study of blood T cell repertoires in COVID-19. The assay was immunoSEQ multiplex PCR, and TCRdb's table has in-frame clones only and misses some. The sample contains 350,000 or so clones, approximately 83% of which appear only once. The sample comprised PBMCs or T cells enriched from blood (not recorded which). The receptors originated from a woman aged 40-49 years with acute COVID-19. Both conserved end residues are part of each CDR3. Each record gives: CDR3 protein, CDR3 length, V gene, J gene.

CDR3 protein: CASSLSGGSFPNEQFF; CDR3 length: 16; V gene: TRBV7-9; J gene: TRBJ2-1
CDR3 protein: CASSFRGTTYEQYF; CDR3 length: 14; V gene: TRBV27; J gene: TRBJ2-7
CDR3 protein: CASCLGEREANEQFF; CDR3 length: 15; V gene: TRBV18; J gene: TRBJ2-1
CDR3 protein: CASSLAGPFGAFF; CDR3 length: 13; V gene: TRBV7-2; J gene: TRBJ1-1
CDR3 protein: CASSVQGAVTEAFF; CDR3 length: 14; V gene: TRBV18; J gene: TRBJ1-1
CDR3 protein: CSASMRQGALGQPQHF; CDR3 length: 16; V gene: TRBV20-1; J gene: TRBJ1-5
CDR3 protein: CATSNTPLHNEQFF; CDR3 length: 14; V gene: TRBV24-1; J gene: TRBJ2-1
CDR3 protein: CASSVIAAPQETQYF; CDR3 length: 15; V gene: TRBV9; J gene: TRBJ2-5
CDR3 protein: CASSLAGDVYEQFF; CDR3 length: 14; V gene: TRBV7-2; J gene: TRBJ2-1
CDR3 protein: CASSPGPGQGADQPQHF; CDR3 length: 17; V gene: TRBV27; J gene: TRBJ1-5
CDR3 protein: CASSQDVQGARYF; CDR3 length: 13; V gene: TRBV3-1/TRBV3-2; J gene: TRBJ2-7
CDR3 protein: CASSYGGEREKLFF; CDR3 length: 14; V gene: TRBV6-5; J gene: TRBJ1-4
CDR3 protein: CASSLEPQPQHF; CDR3 length: 12; V gene: TRBV12-3/TRBV12-4; J gene: TRBJ1-5
CDR3 protein: CASSQGASNTEAFF; CDR3 length: 14; V gene: TRBV4-3; J gene: TRBJ1-1
CDR3 protein: CASSQMVGQAYNEQFF; CDR3 length: 16; V gene: TRBV3-1/TRBV3-2; J gene: TRBJ2-1
CDR3 protein: CASAVDRGNQPQHF; CDR3 length: 14; V gene: TRBV12-5; J gene: TRBJ1-5
CDR3 protein: CASSLERSRGTEAFF; CDR3 length: 15; V gene: TRBV4-2; J gene: TRBJ1-1
CDR3 protein: CASPDRGATNEKLFF; CDR3 length: 15; V gene: TRBV19; J gene: TRBJ1-4
CDR3 protein: CASSESTSGGTYEQYF; CDR3 length: 16; V gene: TRBV6-1; J gene: TRBJ2-7
CDR3 protein: CASFRDYNSNEQFF; CDR3 length: 14; V gene: TRBV5-4; J gene: TRBJ2-1
CDR3 protein: CASSLAGGSGKSPLHF; CDR3 length: 16; V gene: TRBV5-1; J gene: TRBJ1-6
CDR3 protein: CASSIYNPRTGGKTEAFF; CDR3 length: 18; V gene: TRBV19; J gene: TRBJ1-1
CDR3 protein: CASSYAQGVPVPDTQYF; CDR3 length: 17; V gene: TRBV5-4; J gene: TRBJ2-3
CDR3 protein: CASSSRLAVYNEQFF; CDR3 length: 15; V gene: TRBV28; J gene: TRBJ2-1
CDR3 protein: CASSQAGYNSPLHF; CDR3 length: 14; V gene: TRBV4-1; J gene: TRBJ1-6
CDR3 protein: CASSLSTSGRETQYF; CDR3 length: 15; V gene: TRBV7-2; J gene: TRBJ2-5
CDR3 protein: CASSRVWETQYF; CDR3 length: 12; V gene: TRBV28; J gene: TRBJ2-5
CDR3 protein: CASSVGQGESPLHF; CDR3 length: 14; V gene: TRBV5-1; J gene: TRBJ1-6
CDR3 protein: CSVAATGETQYF; CDR3 length: 12; V gene: TRBV29-1; J gene: TRBJ2-5
CDR3 protein: CSASGLAGGLRFF; CDR3 length: 13; V gene: TRBV20-1; J gene: TRBJ2-1
CDR3 protein: CASSLRGGVAEKLFF; CDR3 length: 15; V gene: TRBV5-4; J gene: TRBJ1-4
CDR3 protein: CASSLRGGGNQPQHF; CDR3 length: 15; V gene: TRBV28; J gene: TRBJ1-5
CDR3 protein: CSVEDLSDSSGNTIYF; CDR3 length: 16; V gene: TRBV29-1; J gene: TRBJ1-3
CDR3 protein: CASSQARDRDNSPLHF; CDR3 length: 16; V gene: TRBV4-3; J gene: TRBJ1-6
CDR3 protein: CASSLRGGYTF; CDR3 length: 11; V gene: TRBV25-1; J gene: TRBJ1-2
CDR3 protein: CASSFTGGVPSEQYF; CDR3 length: 15; V gene: TRBV5-6; J gene: TRBJ2-7
CDR3 protein: CSVQGSGGAVNTIYF; CDR3 length: 15; V gene: TRBV29-1; J gene: TRBJ1-3
CDR3 protein: CAVSRSGTSGNTIYF; CDR3 length: 15; V gene: TRBV6-6; J gene: TRBJ1-3
CDR3 protein: CASSLAPGQGNTEAFF; CDR3 length: 16; V gene: TRBV3-1/TRBV3-2; J gene: TRBJ1-1
CDR3 protein: CASTQGAGTANNEQFF; CDR3 length: 16; V gene: TRBV27; J gene: TRBJ2-1
CDR3 protein: CASSPGGMLGSYNEQFF; CDR3 length: 17; V gene: TRBV5-4; J gene: TRBJ2-1
CDR3 protein: CSVKRDGSDTQYF; CDR3 length: 13; V gene: TRBV29-1; J gene: TRBJ2-3